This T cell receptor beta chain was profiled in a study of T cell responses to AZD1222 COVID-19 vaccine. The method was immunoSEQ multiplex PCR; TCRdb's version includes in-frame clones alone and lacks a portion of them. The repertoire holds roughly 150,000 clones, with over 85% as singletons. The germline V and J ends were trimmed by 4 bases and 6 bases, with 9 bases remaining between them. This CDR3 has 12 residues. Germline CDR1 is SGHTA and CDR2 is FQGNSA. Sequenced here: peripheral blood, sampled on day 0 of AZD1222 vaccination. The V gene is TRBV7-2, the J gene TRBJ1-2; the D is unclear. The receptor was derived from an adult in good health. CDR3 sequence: CASSYVRDGYTF. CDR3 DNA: TGTGCCAGCAGCTACGTGAGGGATGGCTACACCTTC.